Listed here is a single T cell receptor beta chain. As yet, its antigen is unknown. CDR3 length: 16 amino acids. From germline, CDR1 is ENHRY and CDR2 SYGVKD. Trimming pared 6 bases from V and 0 bases from J, leaving 15 bases between. These data originate in a study of monozygotic twins with cystic fibrosis. Study-level findings and limits: J usage was most co-twin-similar in 8 of 16 pairs, V in 13.

Assay used: immunoSEQ multiplex PCR; TCRdb lists only in-frame clones, some missing. The data show 30,000 to 45,000 clones, 75% to 90% seen once. Sequencing was performed on blood. The V call is TRBV10-3, the J call TRBJ1-3, with D perhaps matching TRBD1 (5 bases). The receptor was derived from a girl aged 2 to 10 with cystic fibrosis. The DNA for the CDR3 is TGTGCCATCAGCAGCAGACAGATCCTCTCTGGAAACACCATATATTTT. Protein product: CAISSRQILSGNTIYF.